This TCR beta chain was sequenced during a study of shared clonotypes between healthy human individuals. Trimming removed 5 bases from V and 8 bases from J, with 15 bases in between. Germline CDR1 reads MNHEY; CDR2 reads SMNVEV (reference sequence). CDR3 length: 14 amino acids. Some clones are missing from TCRdb's copy, which holds only in-frame ones; the method was immunoSEQ multiplex PCR. Among about 670,000 clones, roughly 70% were seen once, and the ten largest hold approximately 2%. Sequenced material: memory CD4+ T cells sorted from blood. Subset given: CD45RA-negative fraction. This chain joins TRBV27 and TRBJ1-4; no clear D. This sequence originates from a woman aged 25 to 39 in good health. In DNA, the CDR3 is TGTGCCAGCAGTCCCAGAGGGTTTGAGGAAAAACTGTTTTTT. Translated: CASSPRGFEEKLFF. The whole variable domain, filled in from reference TRBV27 and TRBJ1-4, reads EAQVTQNPRYLITVTGKKLTVTCSQNMNHEYMSWYRQDPGLGLRQIYYSMNVEVTDKGDVPEGYKVSRKEKRNFPLILESPSPNQTSLYFCASSPRGFEEKLFFGSGTQLSVL.